This paragraph covers one T cell receptor (beta chain) sequence. What it binds is not known. This specimen comes from a study of beta chain features in type 1 diabetes. Study results and caveats: Using cDNA template may skew counts toward highly expressing activated cells. Sampled from patients, naive, central memory and Treg TCRB repertoires appeared more similar than those sampled from healthy donors.

CD45RO/CCR7/CD25/CD127/CD95/CD27 separated CD4+ naive, central memory, regulatory and stem cell-like memory cells by sorting. Every bit of the isolated RNA underwent reverse transcription, so sequencing read expressed TCRB transcripts. Clones were sequenced by immunoSEQ multiplex PCR, and TCRdb holds only the in-frame ones, with some missing. The table records a few hundred thousand clones, around 28% of them present only once. This CDR3 comprises 14 residues. V was pared by 2 bases and J by 4 bases, with 10 bases between. Germline V gene data show CDR1 as SGHTA and CDR2 as FQGNSA. This chain uses TRBV7-2 with TRBJ2-3; D could derive from TRBD1 or TRBD2 (6 bases each). The TCR was taken from a man in his late teens or twenties in good health. Sample: naive CD4+ T cells from blood. CDR3 coding DNA: TGTGCCAGCAGCTTATTGGGGGGCGCAGATACGCAGTATTTT. Amino acid sequence: CASSLLGGADTQYF.